This T cell receptor (beta chain) was recovered during a study of cytomegalovirus exposure and HLA in healthy donors. Whole-study context: The study placed 80% to 90% of its 398 genotyped donors in the Caucasian-associated ancestry cluster.

PCR primers comprised 60 Vbeta and 13 Jbeta primers. TCRdb keeps only in-frame clones here, not all; method: immunoSEQ multiplex PCR. The table has 54,000 or so clones, 45% to 70% seen once. As regards this clone: The antigen is not known.

Whole-study results and caveats: TCR beta chain V- and J-gene trimming was linked, in a later analysis, to a missense variant in DCLRE1C.

The CDR3 is 16 residues long. Germline loops: CDR1 SGHTA, CDR2 FQGNSA. V was pared by 3 bases and J by 7 bases, with 8 bases of the junction left unmatched. The TCR originated in a human donor in good health. The chain recombines TRBV7-2 with TRBJ2-1; 11 bases fit TRBD2. Sequences were obtained from PBMCs. The CDR3 DNA reads as TGTGCCAGCAGCTTTAGCGGGGGGGCTAGTTTGAATGAGCAGTTCTTC. It is translated as CASSFSGGASLNEQFF.